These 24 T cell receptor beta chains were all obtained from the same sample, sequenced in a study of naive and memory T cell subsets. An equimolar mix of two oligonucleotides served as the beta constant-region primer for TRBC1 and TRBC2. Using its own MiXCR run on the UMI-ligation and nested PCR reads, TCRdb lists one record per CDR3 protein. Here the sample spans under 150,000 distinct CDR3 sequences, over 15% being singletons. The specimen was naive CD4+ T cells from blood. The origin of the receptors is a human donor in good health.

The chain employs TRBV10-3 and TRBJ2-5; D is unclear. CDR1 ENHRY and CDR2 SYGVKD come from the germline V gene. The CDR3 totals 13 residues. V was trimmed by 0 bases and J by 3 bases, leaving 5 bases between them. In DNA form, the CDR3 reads TGTGCCATCAGTGAGTCAGCCGAAGAGACCCAGTACTTC. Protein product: CAISESAEETQYF.

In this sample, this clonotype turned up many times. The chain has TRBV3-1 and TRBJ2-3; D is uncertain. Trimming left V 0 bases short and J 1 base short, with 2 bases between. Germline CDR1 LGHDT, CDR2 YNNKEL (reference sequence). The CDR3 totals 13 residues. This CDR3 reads CASSQEGTDTQYF. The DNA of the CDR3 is TGTGCCAGCAGCCAAGAGGGCACAGATACGCAGTATTTT.

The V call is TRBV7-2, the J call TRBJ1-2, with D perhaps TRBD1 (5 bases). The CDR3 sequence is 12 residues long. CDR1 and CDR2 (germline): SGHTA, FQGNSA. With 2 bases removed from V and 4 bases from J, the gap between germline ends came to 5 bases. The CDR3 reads CASSLTGYGYTF. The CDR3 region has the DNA TGTGCCAGCAGCTTAACAGGCTATGGCTACACCTTC.

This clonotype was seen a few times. CDR3 sequence: CASSWRQAAWGYEQYF. The CDR3 DNA reads as TGTGCCAGCAGCTGGCGACAGGCCGCTTGGGGATACGAGCAGTACTTC. This sequence joins TRBV14 and TRBJ2-7, with D tentatively TRBD1 (6 bases). The CDR3 length is 16 residues. Trimming stripped 5 bases from V and 4 bases from J, with 21 bases between. Germline V gene data show CDR1 as SGHDN and CDR2 as FVKESK.

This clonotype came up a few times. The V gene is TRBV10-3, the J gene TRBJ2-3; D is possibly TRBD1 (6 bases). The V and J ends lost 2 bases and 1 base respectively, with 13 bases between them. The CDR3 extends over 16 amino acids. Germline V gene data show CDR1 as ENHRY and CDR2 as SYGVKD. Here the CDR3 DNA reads TGTGCCATCAGTGAGAGCCTGGGGGCCGGCACAGATACGCAGTATTTT. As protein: CAISESLGAGTDTQYF.

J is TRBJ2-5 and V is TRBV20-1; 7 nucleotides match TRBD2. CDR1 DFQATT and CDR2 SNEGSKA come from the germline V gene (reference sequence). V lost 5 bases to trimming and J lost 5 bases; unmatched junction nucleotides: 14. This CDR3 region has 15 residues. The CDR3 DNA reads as TGCAGTGCTCGTCCCAAGGGACTATGGTCTGAGACCCAGTACTTC. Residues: CSARPKGLWSETQYF.

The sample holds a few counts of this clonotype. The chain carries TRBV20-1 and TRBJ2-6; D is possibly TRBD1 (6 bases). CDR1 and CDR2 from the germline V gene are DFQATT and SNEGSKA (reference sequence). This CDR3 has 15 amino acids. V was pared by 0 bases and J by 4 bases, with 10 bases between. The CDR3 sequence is CSARDTGSGANVLTF. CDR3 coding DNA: TGCAGTGCTAGAGATACAGGGTCCGGGGCCAACGTCCTGACTTTC.

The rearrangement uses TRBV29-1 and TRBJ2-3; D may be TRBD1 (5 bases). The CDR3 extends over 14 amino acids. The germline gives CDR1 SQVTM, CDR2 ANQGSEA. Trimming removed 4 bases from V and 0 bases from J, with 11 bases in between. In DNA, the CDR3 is TGCAGCGTTGTATCAGGGTTTAGCACAGATACGCAGTATTTT. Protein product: CSVVSGFSTDTQYF.

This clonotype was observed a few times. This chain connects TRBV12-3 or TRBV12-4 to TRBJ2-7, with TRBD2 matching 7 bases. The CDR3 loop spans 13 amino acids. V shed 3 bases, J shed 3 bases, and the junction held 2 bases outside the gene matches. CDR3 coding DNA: TGTGCCAGCAGTTTCGGGGGGAACTACGAGCAGTACTTC. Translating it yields CASSFGGNYEQYF.

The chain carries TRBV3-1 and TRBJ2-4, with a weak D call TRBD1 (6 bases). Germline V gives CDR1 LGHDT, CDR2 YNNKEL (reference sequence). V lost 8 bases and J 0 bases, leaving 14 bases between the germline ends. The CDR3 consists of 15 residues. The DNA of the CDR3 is TGTGCCAGCGGAAGTAGGGGGATAGCCAAAAACATTCAGTACTTC. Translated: CASGSRGIAKNIQYF.

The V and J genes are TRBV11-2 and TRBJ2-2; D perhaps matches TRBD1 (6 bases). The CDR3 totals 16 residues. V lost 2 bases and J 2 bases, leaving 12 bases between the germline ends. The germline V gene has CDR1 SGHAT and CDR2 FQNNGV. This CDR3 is CASSLNGRGNTGELFF. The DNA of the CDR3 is TGTGCCAGCAGCTTAAACGGCAGGGGAAACACCGGGGAGCTGTTTTTT.

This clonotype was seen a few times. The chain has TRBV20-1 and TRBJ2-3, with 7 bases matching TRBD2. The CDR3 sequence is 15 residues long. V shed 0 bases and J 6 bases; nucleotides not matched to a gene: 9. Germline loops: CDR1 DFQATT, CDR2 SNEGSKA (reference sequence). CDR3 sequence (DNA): TGCAGTGCTAGAGAGGCGCGGGAGATTGCGGATACGCAGTATTTT. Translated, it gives CSAREAREIADTQYF.

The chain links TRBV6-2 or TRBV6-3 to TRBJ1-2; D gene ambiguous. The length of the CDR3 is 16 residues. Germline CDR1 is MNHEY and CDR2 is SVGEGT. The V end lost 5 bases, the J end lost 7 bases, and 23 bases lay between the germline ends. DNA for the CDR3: TGTGCCAGCAGTCACCCAGACGGACGGGCCCAATTTGGCTACACCTTC. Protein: CASSHPDGRAQFGYTF.

The CDR3 DNA sequence: TGTGCCAGCAGTGAGGGACACATAAAACAGTTCTTC. This gives the protein CASSEGHIKQFF. The gene calls are TRBV2 and TRBJ2-1; tentatively, D is TRBD1 (6 bases). Germline V gene sequence: CDR1 SNHLY, CDR2 FYNNEI. The CDR3 has 12 residues. V was clipped by 3 bases and J by 13 bases, with 13 bases between them. The full variable domain, completed using reference TRBV2 and TRBJ2-1, is EPEVTQTPSHQVTQMGQEVILRCVPISNHLYFYWYRQILGQKVEFLVSFYNNEISEKSEIFDDQFSVERPDGSNFTLKIRSTKLEDSAMYFCASSEGHIKQFFGPGTRLTVL.

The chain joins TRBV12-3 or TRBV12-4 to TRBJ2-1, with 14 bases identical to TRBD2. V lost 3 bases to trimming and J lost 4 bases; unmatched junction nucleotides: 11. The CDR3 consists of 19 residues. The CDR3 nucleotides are TGTGCCAGCAGTTTCGGCCCCGGAGGGACTAGCGGGGGTTACAATGAGCAGTTCTTC. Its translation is CASSFGPGGTSGGYNEQFF.

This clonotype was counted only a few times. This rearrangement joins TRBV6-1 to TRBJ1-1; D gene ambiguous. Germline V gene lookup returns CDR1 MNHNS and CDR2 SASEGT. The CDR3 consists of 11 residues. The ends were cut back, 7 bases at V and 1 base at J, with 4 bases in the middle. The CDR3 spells CASKANTEAFF. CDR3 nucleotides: TGTGCCAGCAAAGCGAACACTGAAGCTTTCTTT.

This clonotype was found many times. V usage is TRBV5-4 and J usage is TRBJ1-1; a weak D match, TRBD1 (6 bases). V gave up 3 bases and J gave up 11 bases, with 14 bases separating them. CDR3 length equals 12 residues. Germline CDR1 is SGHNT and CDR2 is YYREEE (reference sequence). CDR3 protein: CASSSVDSVAFF. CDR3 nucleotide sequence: TGTGCCAGCAGCTCGGTGGACAGCGTGGCTTTCTTT.

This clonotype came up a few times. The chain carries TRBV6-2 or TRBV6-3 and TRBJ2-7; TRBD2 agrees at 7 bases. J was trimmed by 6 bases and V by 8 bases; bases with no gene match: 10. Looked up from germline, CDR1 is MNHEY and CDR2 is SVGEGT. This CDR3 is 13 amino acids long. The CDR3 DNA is TGTGCCAGCTCGGTCGCGGGGGTCAGCGAGCAGTACTTC. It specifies CASSVAGVSEQYF.

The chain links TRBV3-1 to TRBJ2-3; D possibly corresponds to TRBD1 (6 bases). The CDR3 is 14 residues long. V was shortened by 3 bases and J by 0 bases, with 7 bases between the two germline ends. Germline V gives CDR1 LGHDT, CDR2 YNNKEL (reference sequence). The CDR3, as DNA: TGTGCCAGCAGCCAGGGGGCGAGCACAGATACGCAGTATTTT. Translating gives CASSQGASTDTQYF.

In DNA form, the CDR3 reads TGCAGCGTTGTGGGAACCCAGCAGGGCACAGATACGCAGTATTTT. Its protein is CSVVGTQQGTDTQYF. The V and J genes are TRBV29-1 and TRBJ2-3; D unresolved. There are 15 residues in the CDR3. Germline V lookup: CDR1 SQVTM, CDR2 ANQGSEA. V was shortened by 4 bases and J by 1 base, with 15 bases between the two germline ends.

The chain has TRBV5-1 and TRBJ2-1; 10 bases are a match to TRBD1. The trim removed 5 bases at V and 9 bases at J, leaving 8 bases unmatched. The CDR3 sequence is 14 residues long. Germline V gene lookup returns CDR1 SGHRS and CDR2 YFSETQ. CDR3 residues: CASRSGTGVAEQFF. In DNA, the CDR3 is TGCGCCAGCAGATCCGGGACAGGGGTCGCTGAGCAGTTCTTC. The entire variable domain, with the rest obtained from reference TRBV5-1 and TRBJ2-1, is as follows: KAGVTQTPRYLIKTRGQQVTLSCSPISGHRSVSWYQQTPGQGLQFLFEYFSETQRNKGNFPGRFSGRQFSNSRSEMNVSTLELGDSALYLCASRSGTGVAEQFFGPGTRLTVL.

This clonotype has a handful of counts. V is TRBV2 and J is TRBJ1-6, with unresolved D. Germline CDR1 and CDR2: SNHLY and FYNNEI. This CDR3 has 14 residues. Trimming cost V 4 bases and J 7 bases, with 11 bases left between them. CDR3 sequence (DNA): TGTGCCAGCAGTGTCGCGGAGGGAAATTCACCCCTCCACTTT. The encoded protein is CASSVAEGNSPLHF. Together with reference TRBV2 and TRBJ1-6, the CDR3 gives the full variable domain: EPEVTQTPSHQVTQMGQEVILRCVPISNHLYFYWYRQILGQKVEFLVSFYNNEISEKSEIFDDQFSVERPDGSNFTLKIRSTKLEDSAMYFCASSVAEGNSPLHFGNGTRLTVT.

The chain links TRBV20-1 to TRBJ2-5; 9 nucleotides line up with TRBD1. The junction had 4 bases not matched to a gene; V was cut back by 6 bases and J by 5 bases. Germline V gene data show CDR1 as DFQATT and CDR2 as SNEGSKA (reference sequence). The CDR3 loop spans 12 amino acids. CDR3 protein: CSAGTGQETQYF. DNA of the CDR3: TGCAGTGCCGGGACAGGGCAGGAGACCCAGTACTTC.

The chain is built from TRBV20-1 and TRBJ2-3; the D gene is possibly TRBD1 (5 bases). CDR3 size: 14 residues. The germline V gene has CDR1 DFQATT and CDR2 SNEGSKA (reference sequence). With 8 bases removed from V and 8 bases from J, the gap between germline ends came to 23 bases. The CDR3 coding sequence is TGCAGTATCATAGGGGCGGACCGTCAGGCTACGCAGTATTTT. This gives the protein CSIIGADRQATQYF.